The 23 T cell receptor beta chains presented below share a single source sample, sequenced in a study of response to subunit inactivated influenza vaccine. TCRdb analysed the RT-PCR reads with MiXCR anew, one entry per CDR3 protein. This sample has 600,000 to 700,000 distinct CDR3 sequences, with 14% found just once. The sample was PBMCs from blood, taken 14 to 15 days before vaccination. Every receptor here comes from a man aged 50-60 years who received an inactivated influenza vaccine.

CDR3 sequence reads: CASSLAWTGRNQPQHF. For the CDR3, the DNA is TGTGCCAGCAGCTTAGCCTGGACAGGACGCAATCAGCCCCAGCATTTT. The V call is TRBV7-2, the J call TRBJ1-5; TRBD1 matches at 7 bases. The junction had 4 bases not matched to a gene; V was cut back by 0 bases and J by 2 bases. The CDR3 has 16 amino acids. Per the germline V gene, CDR1 is SGHTA and CDR2 is FQGNSA.

CDR3 protein: CSVPGQAPYNEQFF. The CDR3 nucleotides read TGCAGCGTCCCTGGACAGGCCCCCTACAATGAGCAGTTCTTC. The chain couples TRBV29-1 to TRBJ2-1, with 7 positions matching TRBD1. The ends lost 6 bases at V and 2 bases at J; junction bases unmatched: 7. Germline CDR1 reads SQVTM; CDR2 reads ANQGSEA. The CDR3 loop spans 14 amino acids.

The V gene is TRBV12-3 or TRBV12-4, the J gene TRBJ1-4, with D perhaps matching TRBD1 (5 bases). Trimming left V 4 bases short and J 5 bases short, with 14 bases between. The length of the CDR3 is 15 residues. CDR3 DNA: TGTGCCAGCAGTTCCGGACAAGTAGGGAATGAAAAACTGTTTTTT. Protein product: CASSSGQVGNEKLFF.

This chain connects TRBV6-1 to TRBJ2-7, with D possibly TRBD1 on 5 matching bases. The V gene's germline CDR1 is MNHNS and CDR2 SASEGT. V was shortened by 2 bases and J by 5 bases, with 7 bases between the two germline ends. The CDR3 length is 12 residues. CDR3 region: CASSEIGDEQYF. The CDR3 region has the DNA TGTGCCAGCAGTGAAATAGGGGACGAGCAGTACTTC.

CDR3 protein: CASSFFGQGSTDTQYF. For the CDR3, the DNA is TGTGCCAGCAGCTTTTTTGGGCAGGGAAGCACAGATACGCAGTATTTT. The gene calls are TRBV5-6 and TRBJ2-3, with D possibly TRBD1 on 5 matching bases. The CDR3 totals 16 residues. Germline V gene data show CDR1 as SGHDT and CDR2 as YYEEEE. Deletions cut 2 bases from V and 0 bases from J, with 13 bases between.

The chain is built from TRBV4-3 and TRBJ2-2; no clear D gene. Germline V gene lookup returns CDR1 LGHNA and CDR2 YSLEER. Between the trimmed V and J ends, which lost 0 bases and 3 bases, there was a span of 8 bases. The CDR3 totals 15 residues. CDR3 loop: CASSQDSPYTGELFF. The CDR3 DNA reads TGCGCCAGCAGCCAAGATAGTCCGTACACCGGGGAGCTGTTTTTT.

This clonotype was detected once. The gene calls are TRBV6-2 or TRBV6-3 and TRBJ2-7; no clear D gene. The V and J ends lost 5 bases and 4 bases respectively, with 15 bases between them. This CDR3 region has 14 residues. In germline, CDR1 is MNHEY, CDR2 SVGEGT. The CDR3 bases are TGTGCCAGCAGTGGCCCTTGGAAGATGTACGAGCAGTACTTC. Translation: CASSGPWKMYEQYF.

This clonotype was seen more than once but under ten times. The genes are TRBV5-6 and TRBJ1-2; D gene uncertain. The germline V and J ends were trimmed by 4 bases and 8 bases, with 15 bases remaining between them. In germline, CDR1 is SGHDT, CDR2 YYEEEE. The CDR3 is 13 residues long. CDR3 nucleotides: TGTGCCAGCAGCCCGACACGGGCGTCGGGCTACACCTTC. Translation gives CASSPTRASGYTF. Full variable domain (missing parts from reference TRBV5-6 and TRBJ1-2): DAGVTQSPTHLIKTRGQQVTLRCSPKSGHDTVSWYQQALGQGPQFIFQYYEEEERQRGNFPDRFSGHQFPNYSSELNVNALLLGDSALYLCASSPTRASGYTFGSGTRLTVV.

V gene TRBV4-3 combines with J gene TRBJ1-1, with D unresolved. CDR1 and CDR2 from the germline V gene are LGHNA and YSLEER. This CDR3 region has 13 residues. V lost 8 bases and J lost 1, with 11 bases in between. The CDR3 DNA sequence: TGCGCCAGCGGGGAGCTGGGGAACACTGAAGCTTTCTTT. Translating it yields CASGELGNTEAFF.

This clonotype appeared a few times. This chain uses TRBV23-1 with TRBJ1-2, with no clear D. TRBV23-1 is an ORF, with its function uncertain. Trimming left V 7 bases short and J 7 bases short, with 16 bases between. The CDR3 has 13 residues. CDR3 residues: CASNATGKCGYTF. The DNA for the CDR3 is TGCGCCAGCAATGCCACGGGGAAATGTGGCTACACCTTC.

This clonotype was recorded at least ten times. The chain joins TRBV6-2 or TRBV6-3 to TRBJ2-7; 7 bases match TRBD1. V was clipped by 4 bases and J by 3 bases; unmatched bases: 6. Germline lookup yields CDR1 MNHEY and CDR2 SVGEGT. The CDR3 sequence is 14 residues long. The CDR3 coding sequence is TGTGCCAGCAGTTGGGGGACAGCTCTCTACGAGCAGTACTTC. Its protein product is CASSWGTALYEQYF.

The sample holds many counts of this clonotype. This rearrangement joins TRBV7-9 to TRBJ1-6; D is possibly TRBD1 (5 bases). V lost 3 bases, J lost 5 bases, and 8 bases lay in between. CDR1 and CDR2 from the germline V gene are SEHNR and FQNEAQ (reference sequence). This CDR3 region has 14 residues. CDR3 nucleotide sequence: TGTGCCAGCAGCTTGGGAGGGGATAATTCACCCCTCCACTTT. It specifies CASSLGGDNSPLHF.

The chain couples TRBV4-2 to TRBJ2-3; either TRBD1 or TRBD2 may fit D (6 bases each). The CDR3 has 16 amino acids. Trimming took 1 base from V and 1 from J, leaving 12 bases between them. Germline loops: CDR1 LGHNA, CDR2 YNFKEQ. CDR3 protein: CASSQGGRGRTDTQYF. The CDR3 bases are TGTGCCAGCAGCCAAGGGGGGCGGGGACGCACAGATACGCAGTATTTT.

The chain carries TRBV12-3 or TRBV12-4 and TRBJ2-1; D assignment may be TRBD1 or TRBD2 (5 bases each). The CDR3 has 16 amino acids. Trimming took off 6 bases at V and 2 bases at J, with 17 bases between the two ends. The CDR3 protein is CASSQKYKGPYNEQFF. The CDR3 DNA sequence: TGTGCCAGCAGCCAAAAATACAAGGGACCCTACAATGAGCAGTTCTTC.

The chain links TRBV10-2 to TRBJ2-2, with TRBD1 matching over 12 bases. Germline trimming cut 7 bases from V and 3 bases from J; bases unmatched to any gene: 3. The germline V gene has CDR1 WSHSY and CDR2 SAAADI. This CDR3 is 15 amino acids long. CDR3 in amino acids: CASKRDRGHTGELFF. DNA for the CDR3: TGCGCCAGCAAACGGGACAGGGGGCACACCGGGGAGCTGTTTTTT.

The chain couples TRBV5-1 to TRBJ2-5; D may correspond to TRBD1 or TRBD2 (5 bases each). Between the trimmed V and J ends, which lost 0 bases and 7 bases, there was a span of 10 bases. The CDR3 spans 13 residues. From germline, CDR1 is SGHRS and CDR2 YFSETQ. The CDR3 loop reads CASSLVGDATQYF. CDR3 bases: TGCGCCAGCAGCTTGGTGGGGGATGCGACCCAGTACTTC.

In this sample, this clonotype turned up a few times. The chain is built from TRBV20-1 and TRBJ2-2, with 10 positions matching TRBD2. Germline trimming cut 6 bases from V and 13 bases from J; bases unmatched to any gene: 11. CDR3 length equals 13 residues. Germline CDR1 reads DFQATT; CDR2 reads SNEGSKA (reference sequence). CDR3 nucleotides: TGCAGTGCCCCCCGAGCGGGAGGGGAGGGGCTGTTTTTT. Its translation is CSAPRAGGEGLFF.

A note on this clonotype: Relative to the germline gene, one junction end is altered; a read error may explain this. The chain links TRBV5-6 to TRBJ1-1; D remains unclear. Germline V gives CDR1 SGHDT, CDR2 YYEEEE. CDR3 length: 13 residues. CDR3 loop: CAISWVSNTEAFF. The DNA of the CDR3 is TGTGCCATCAGCTGGGTCTCTAACACTGAAGCTTTCTTT.

The chain links TRBV19 to TRBJ2-1; 8 nucleotides agree with TRBD2. The germline CDR1 and CDR2 sequences are LNHDA and SQIVND (reference sequence). V lost 5 bases, J lost 3 bases, and 12 bases stayed unmatched. The CDR3 has 17 amino acids. The CDR3 loop is CASSGGLGSINYNEQFF. CDR3 DNA sequence: TGTGCCAGTAGTGGGGGACTAGGTTCTATAAACTACAATGAGCAGTTCTTC.

The chain combines TRBV29-1 with TRBJ1-2; D possibly corresponds to TRBD1 (5 bases). Germline lookup yields CDR1 SQVTM and CDR2 ANQGSEA. Trimming removed 1 base at V and 7 bases at J, with 10 bases between. The CDR3 extends over 12 amino acids. CDR3 region: CSVEGHGGGYTF. The CDR3 bases are TGCAGCGTTGAAGGACATGGGGGTGGCTACACCTTC.

The sample holds a few counts of this clonotype. The junction differs from germline at one of its ends, possibly a read error. The chain employs TRBV11-1 and TRBJ1-3, with unresolved D. The CDR3 has 13 amino acids. Looked up from germline, CDR1 is SGHAT and CDR2 is FQDESV (reference sequence). CDR3 amino acids: CASSLSSRGLPVF. For the CDR3, the DNA is TGTGCCAGCAGCTTATCGTCACGGGGTTTACCGGTATTT.

This clonotype was observed many times. The chain employs TRBV7-2 and TRBJ2-3, with D perhaps matching TRBD2 (7 bases). In germline, CDR1 is SGHTA, CDR2 FQGNSA. The CDR3 contains 13 residues. The V end was cut by 7 bases, the J end by 5 bases, with 13 bases between. The CDR3 loop is CASKGGAKDTQYF. DNA for the CDR3: TGTGCCAGCAAGGGGGGGGCCAAAGATACGCAGTATTTT. The full variable domain, with the rest looked up from reference TRBV7-2 and TRBJ2-3, is GAGVSQSPSNKVTEKGKDVELRCDPISGHTALYWYRQSLGQGLEFLIYFQGNSAPDKSGLPSDRFSAERTGGSVSTLTIQRTQQEDSAVYLCASKGGAKDTQYFGPGTRLTVL.

The chain uses TRBV9 and TRBJ2-2; no clear D gene. CDR3 length: 14 residues. V lost 2 bases to trimming and J lost 3 bases, with 8 bases between them. CDR1 is SGDLS, CDR2 YYNGEE, per germline. CDR3 nucleotide sequence: TGTGCCAGCAGCGTGGTTTTTGACACCGGGGAGCTGTTTTTT. Its translation is CASSVVFDTGELFF.